Presented here are 27 T cell receptor beta chains from one specimen sequenced in a study of blood T cell repertoires in COVID-19. Only in-frame clones appear in the TCRdb table, and some are missing; sequencing was by immunoSEQ multiplex PCR. The data hold about 220,000 clones, with about three quarters observed a single time. Sequenced sample: peripheral blood. The receptors were gathered from a woman in her 70s with acute or convalescent COVID-19.

This clone was recorded only once. Here the CDR3 reads CASSSRQGGQPQHF. The CDR3 DNA follows: TGTGCCAGCAGCTCCCGACAGGGAGGTCAGCCCCAGCATTTT. The chain carries TRBV5-6 and TRBJ1-5, with 7 bases aligning to TRBD1. The CDR3 has 14 amino acids. V lost 3 bases, J lost 6 bases, and 6 bases stayed unmatched. From germline, CDR1 is SGHDT and CDR2 YYEEEE.

J is TRBJ1-2 and V is TRBV6-5, with D perhaps matching TRBD1 (5 bases). Germline V lookup: CDR1 MNHEY, CDR2 SVGAGI. V gave up 5 bases and J gave up 8 bases, with 15 bases separating them. This CDR3 has 13 amino acids. The CDR3 loop reads CASSRDKGLGYTF. Written as DNA, the CDR3 is TGTGCCAGCAGTCGCGACAAGGGGCTCGGCTACACCTTC.

V is TRBV2 and J is TRBJ2-4, with D tentatively TRBD2 (5 bases). The CDR3 loop spans 15 amino acids. Trimming removed 7 bases from V and 3 bases from J, with 16 bases in between. CDR1 SNHLY and CDR2 FYNNEI come from the germline V gene. This CDR3 is CASKKVGDDKNIQYF. The CDR3 coding sequence is TGTGCCAGCAAAAAGGTCGGGGATGACAAAAACATTCAGTACTTC.

The chain's CDR3 is CASSLGASASSYEQYF. In nucleotides, the CDR3 is TGTGCCAGCAGCTTGGGTGCTAGCGCCTCTTCCTACGAGCAGTACTTC. The rearrangement joins TRBV5-6 to TRBJ2-7; D perhaps matches TRBD2 (6 bases). Deletions cut 0 bases from V and 1 base from J, with 14 bases between. Germline CDR1 is SGHDT and CDR2 is YYEEEE. CDR3 length: 16 amino acids.

The gene calls are TRBV7-2 and TRBJ2-3, with D hard to call. The length of the CDR3 is 17 residues. Trimming left V 4 bases short and J 1 base short, with 18 bases between. Germline CDR1 and CDR2: SGHTA and FQGNSA. CDR3 sequence: CASSSGGRFLGTDTQYF. The CDR3 DNA follows: TGTGCCAGCAGCTCCGGCGGCCGGTTCCTGGGCACAGATACGCAGTATTTT.

The CDR3 nucleotides read TGTGCCACCAGTGATAGTAGGGGGGAGACCCAGTACTTC. Its protein product is CATSDSRGETQYF. The genes are TRBV24-1 and TRBJ2-5, with D maybe TRBD1 (6 bases). The CDR3 has 13 residues. Germline values: CDR1 KGHDR, CDR2 SFDVKD. With 3 bases removed from V and 5 bases from J, the gap between germline ends came to 9 bases.

This rearrangement joins TRBV19 to TRBJ2-3, with 7 nucleotides matching TRBD2. Germline CDR1 and CDR2: LNHDA and SQIVND (reference sequence). The CDR3 covers 15 residues. With V trimmed by 3 bases and J by 3 bases, 6 bases remained unmatched. CDR3 nucleotides: TGTGCCAGTAGTATTCCCGCCGGGGGGACAGATACGCAGTATTTT. Protein sequence: CASSIPAGGTDTQYF.

The genes are TRBV3-1 (or the pseudogene TRBV3-2) and TRBJ2-1; 13 bases map to TRBD2. Germline CDR1 LGHDT, CDR2 YNNKEL (reference sequence). The CDR3 runs to 17 residues. Unmatched junction bases numbered 9, after V lost 4 bases and J lost 6 bases. The CDR3 coding sequence is TGTGCCAGCAGCCCTGCTGGACTAGCGGGGGCGGGCAATGAGCAGTTCTTC. Residues: CASSPAGLAGAGNEQFF.

The chain joins TRBV2 to TRBJ1-2; D unresolved. CDR3 length: 13 residues. Trimming removed 3 bases from V and 8 bases from J, with 13 bases in between. Germline V gene lookup returns CDR1 SNHLY and CDR2 FYNNEI. CDR3 in amino acids: CASSDRAGLGYTF. CDR3 nucleotide sequence: TGTGCCAGCAGTGATAGAGCGGGGTTGGGCTACACCTTC.

The V gene is TRBV27, the J gene TRBJ2-7; 7 positions agree with TRBD1. The CDR3 runs 13 residues. CDR1 and CDR2 from the germline V gene are MNHEY and SMNVEV (reference sequence). V shed 8 bases, J shed 3 bases, and the junction held 7 bases outside the gene matches. The CDR3 DNA follows: TGTGCCAGCGTGAGACAGGGCAGCTACGAGCAGTACTTC. This codes for CASVRQGSYEQYF.

The V gene is TRBV7-8, the J gene TRBJ2-6; 12 bases line up with TRBD1. Germline loops: CDR1 SGHVS, CDR2 FQNEAQ. The CDR3 extends over 18 amino acids. V trimming: 5 bases; J trimming: 0 bases; junction bases outside the gene matches: 5. The DNA of the CDR3 is TGTGCCAGCAGCCAGAGGGACAGGGGGCCCTCTGGGGCCAACGTCCTGACTTTC. Protein product: CASSQRDRGPSGANVLTF.

The rearrangement joins TRBV5-1 to TRBJ2-3, with D hard to call. The CDR3 totals 14 residues. V shed 0 bases and J shed 5 bases, with 10 bases lying between them. CDR1 is SGHRS, CDR2 YFSETQ, per germline. CDR3 sequence reads: CASSLGRLVDTQYF. The CDR3 DNA reads TGCGCCAGCAGCTTGGGCAGACTTGTAGATACGCAGTATTTT.

This clone has a single count. This chain links TRBV4-1 with TRBJ2-5; 9 bases match TRBD2. The CDR3 runs 15 residues. The trim removed 6 bases at V and 1 base at J, leaving 6 bases unmatched. Germline CDR1 reads MGHRA; CDR2 reads YSYEKL. The CDR3 region has the DNA TGCGCCAGCAGGAGCGGGGGGCCCTCCCAAGAGACCCAGTACTTC. It translates to CASRSGGPSQETQYF.

This chain connects TRBV6-4 to TRBJ2-3, with D tentatively TRBD1 (5 bases). The CDR3 covers 15 residues. Germline values: CDR1 MRHNA, CDR2 SNTAGT. V lost 6 bases, J lost 5 bases, and 18 bases lay in between. CDR3 in amino acids: CASRRTGLAGDTQYF. CDR3 nucleotide sequence: TGTGCCAGCAGGCGCACAGGCCTTGCTGGAGATACGCAGTATTTT.

The chain links TRBV6-5 to TRBJ1-1; D is unclear. CDR3 length equals 15 residues. Trimming pared 6 bases from V and 5 bases from J, leaving 19 bases between. CDR1 is MNHEY, CDR2 SVGAGI, per germline. Here the CDR3 DNA reads TGTGCCAGCAGAATCGGACGTCCCGGAGGTACTGAAGCTTTCTTT. This gives the protein CASRIGRPGGTEAFF.

The chain has TRBV5-5 and TRBJ2-3; D ambiguous. The V gene lost 4 bases and the J gene lost 2 bases, with 5 bases spanning the gap. This CDR3 region has 12 residues. Germline V gene lookup returns CDR1 SGHKS and CDR2 YYEKEE (reference sequence). The CDR3 nucleotides read TGTGCCAGCAGCCTAACCACAGATACGCAGTATTTT. Encoded protein: CASSLTTDTQYF.

The chain employs TRBV10-3 and TRBJ2-1; 15 nucleotides match TRBD2. Germline V gene sequence: CDR1 ENHRY, CDR2 SYGVKD. V was clipped by 4 bases and J by 0 bases; unmatched bases: 10. The CDR3 is made up of 20 amino acids. The CDR3 DNA reads as TGTGCCATCAGTGCCCCAACCGGGACTAGCGGGGGGACCTCCTACAATGAGCAGTTCTTC. It encodes CAISAPTGTSGGTSYNEQFF.

The chain combines TRBV5-6 with TRBJ2-4; D unclear. The ends were cut back, 2 bases at V and 0 bases at J, with 6 bases in the middle. In germline, CDR1 is SGHDT, CDR2 YYEEEE. The CDR3 extends over 14 amino acids. CDR3 sequence: CASSFSGAKNIQYF. The CDR3 DNA is TGTGCCAGCAGCTTTAGTGGAGCCAAAAACATTCAGTACTTC. The whole variable domain, filled in from reference TRBV5-6 and TRBJ2-4, reads DAGVTQSPTHLIKTRGQQVTLRCSPKSGHDTVSWYQQALGQGPQFIFQYYEEEERQRGNFPDRFSGHQFPNYSSELNVNALLLGDSALYLCASSFSGAKNIQYFGAGTRLSVL.

The gene calls are TRBV4-2 and TRBJ1-2; no clear D. V dropped 0 bases and J dropped 2 bases, with 7 bases sitting between them. This CDR3 has 14 residues. CDR1 and CDR2 from the germline V gene are LGHNA and YNFKEQ. The CDR3 DNA reads TGTGCCAGCAGCCAAGATCCCCTGAACTATGGCTACACCTTC. Protein product: CASSQDPLNYGYTF.

The J gene is TRBJ2-1, the V gene TRBV7-3; D is ambiguous. V was clipped by 2 bases and J by 12 bases, with 17 bases between them. CDR1 is SGHTA and CDR2 is FQGTGA in the germline V gene. The CDR3 has 14 residues. The CDR3: CASSLAVGSSVQFF. The CDR3 nucleotides read TGTGCCAGCAGCTTAGCCGTGGGCAGCAGTGTGCAGTTCTTC.

The chain carries TRBV10-2 and TRBJ2-3; 11 bases align to TRBD2. In germline, CDR1 is WSHSY, CDR2 SAAADI. V lost 5 bases and J lost 5; bases outside the gene matches: 3. CDR3 length: 14 amino acids. CDR3 in DNA: TGCGCCAGCAGTACCACTAGCGGGGGAGATACGCAGTATTTT. This codes for CASSTTSGGDTQYF.

The chain is built from TRBV24-1 and TRBJ1-1, with D possibly being TRBD1 (6 bases). The germline CDR1 and CDR2 sequences are KGHDR and SFDVKD. The ends were cut back, 5 bases at V and 5 bases at J, with 14 bases in the middle. The CDR3 runs to 14 residues. The CDR3 reads CATSGNREGTEAFF. CDR3 coding DNA: TGTGCCACCAGTGGTAACAGGGAGGGGACTGAAGCTTTCTTT.

The rearrangement joins TRBV7-2 to TRBJ2-2, with TRBD2 identical over 10 bases. The V gene's germline CDR1 is SGHTA and CDR2 FQGNSA. This CDR3 has 15 amino acids. V dropped 3 bases and J dropped 6; count of bases not matched to a gene: 4. The CDR3 sequence is CASSLALAGAGELFF. CDR3 DNA: TGTGCCAGCAGCTTGGCGCTAGCGGGGGCCGGGGAGCTGTTTTTT.

J is TRBJ2-7 and V is TRBV6-5, with D possibly matching TRBD2 (6 bases). Trimming removed 6 bases at V and 6 bases at J, with 15 bases between. The length of the CDR3 is 13 residues. The germline V gene has CDR1 MNHEY and CDR2 SVGAGI. The DNA of the CDR3 is TGTGCCAGCAGCTTGACAGTGGGAGGCGAGCAGTACTTC. Translation gives CASSLTVGGEQYF.

The V and J genes are TRBV15 and TRBJ2-2, with D uncertain. Germline V gene sequence: CDR1 LNHNV, CDR2 YYDKDF (reference sequence). The germline V and J ends were trimmed by 0 bases and 5 bases, with 7 bases remaining between them. The CDR3 runs 14 residues. The CDR3 here is CATSRDPGTGELFF. CDR3 in DNA: TGTGCCACCAGCAGAGATCCCGGGACCGGGGAGCTGTTTTTT.

The chain is built from TRBV19 and TRBJ2-5; 9 bases line up with TRBD2. Germline V gives CDR1 LNHDA, CDR2 SQIVND (reference sequence). The CDR3 contains 17 residues. The ends lost 3 bases at V and 2 bases at J; junction bases unmatched: 10. The CDR3 nucleotides read TGTGCCAGTAGTATGCTTCGGCAGCGGGGGGCGCAAGAGACCCAGTACTTC. Translating gives CASSMLRQRGAQETQYF.

The V call is TRBV3-1 (or the pseudogene TRBV3-2), the J call TRBJ1-4, with TRBD1 matching 7 bases. Trimming cost V 6 bases and J 8 bases; bases outside gene matches: 3. Germline lookup yields CDR1 LGHDT and CDR2 YNNKEL (reference sequence). CDR3 size: 12 residues. CDR3 bases: TGTGCCAGCAGTCAGGGGGGCGAAAAACTGTTTTTT. Translating it yields CASSQGGEKLFF.